The clone carrying this TCR beta chain was picked up a small number of times. The sample originates from a study of spatial heterogeneity in lung cancer. Study information: For the average unique TCR and UMI combination, more than eight occurrences appeared in raw reads.

A unique molecular identifier was attached to every TCR cDNA molecule. From the 5' RACE reads, TCRdb called clonotypes with MiXCR, one entry per CDR3 protein. Of about 10,000 distinct CDR3 sequences listed, more than 6% were seen once; the top ten hold about 28%. Time point defined: sample taken at primary tumor resection. Donors were roughly 72 untreated early-stage non-small cell lung cancer patients. The authors sequenced whole RNA from tumor, nontumor lung or frozen PBMC without sorting. J lost 2 bases, V lost 5 bases, and 5 bases had no gene match. The CDR3 consists of 15 residues. Germline-derived CDR1 and CDR2 are SGHVS and FNYEAQ.

V and J are TRBV7-6 and TRBJ2-1; 8 nucleotides agree with TRBD2. The receptor was isolated from a male donor with early-stage non-small cell lung cancer. Sequenced material: normal lung tissue next to the tumor, taken at surgery. DNA of the CDR3: TGTGCCAGCAGCCCGCGGGGGGAAGCCTACAATGAGCAGTTCTTC. Residues: CASSPRGEAYNEQFF.